This passage covers 11 T cell receptor beta chains from one sample sequenced in a study of siplizumab effects on memory and regulatory T cells. Assay: immunoSEQ multiplex PCR; the TCRdb copy retains only in-frame clones and omits some. This sample carries about 100,000 clones, 94% of them seen once, and the ten largest clones take 1% to 1.5%. The sequenced sample was non-Treg CD4+ T cells sorted from blood. Receptors were obtained from a human donor in good health.

The chain links TRBV23-1 to TRBJ2-2; D call uncertain. TRBV23-1 is assigned to the ORF class and has an uncertain function. The ends were cut back, 1 base at V and 5 bases at J, with 20 bases in the middle. The CDR3 loop spans 18 amino acids. CDR3 bases: TGCGCCAGCAGTCAATATTCGGGCGGAATAACCGAAACCGGGGAGCTGTTTTTT. Translating gives CASSQYSGGITETGELFF.

The chain has TRBV19 and TRBJ2-6; perhaps TRBD2 as D (6 bases). Trimming took off 7 bases at V and 0 bases at J, with 13 bases between the two ends. Germline V lookup: CDR1 LNHDA, CDR2 SQIVND (reference sequence). This CDR3 has 16 amino acids. The CDR3 is CASTLALSSGANVLTF. The CDR3 coding sequence is TGTGCCAGTACGCTAGCGTTGAGCTCTGGGGCCAACGTCCTGACTTTC.

This chain uses TRBV10-3 with TRBJ1-4, with 7 bases matching TRBD1. CDR1 is ENHRY, CDR2 SYGVKD, per germline. The CDR3 spans 15 residues. The trim removed 4 bases at V and 4 bases at J, leaving 6 bases unmatched. The CDR3 sequence: CAISGGQTGNEKLFF. DNA for the CDR3: TGTGCCATCAGTGGGGGACAGACGGGTAATGAAAAACTGTTTTTT.

This chain connects TRBV7-2 to TRBJ2-7; no reliable D call. This CDR3 contains 15 residues. Trimming pared 5 bases from V and 0 bases from J, leaving 14 bases between. Germline CDR1 SGHTA, CDR2 FQGNSA. CDR3 protein: CASSLSSTNSYEQYF. DNA of the CDR3: TGTGCCAGCAGCCTGTCGTCTACTAACTCCTACGAGCAGTACTTC.

This chain uses TRBV7-8 with TRBJ2-3; TRBD2 matches at 8 bases. After removal of 8 bases from V and 0 bases from J, the junction contained 4 bases not matched to a gene. The CDR3 is 14 amino acids. Looked up from germline, CDR1 is SGHVS and CDR2 is FQNEAQ. CDR3 bases: TGTGCCAGCCTTCCTAGCGGGAGCACAGATACGCAGTATTTT. This codes for CASLPSGSTDTQYF.

The rearrangement links TRBV6-6 to TRBJ2-1; D uncertain. V lost 7 bases to trimming and J lost 4 bases, with 5 bases between them. From germline, CDR1 is MNHNY and CDR2 SVGAGI (reference sequence). CDR3 length: 11 residues. The CDR3 reads CASTEYNEQFF. As DNA, the CDR3 is TGTGCCAGCACGGAATACAATGAGCAGTTCTTC.

This rearrangement joins TRBV6-1 to TRBJ1-3, with D possibly TRBD1 on 6 matching bases. The CDR3 consists of 18 residues. The ends were cut back, 4 bases at V and 0 bases at J, with 19 bases in the middle. CDR1 is MNHNS, CDR2 SASEGT, per germline. The CDR3 nucleotides are TGTGCCAGCAGTGCGGGTCGGAACCCAGGGGTCTCTGGAAACACCATATATTTT. Its translation is CASSAGRNPGVSGNTIYF.

CDR3 sequence (DNA): TGTGCCAGCAGCAACGGGGACAGGGGTTTTGATCAGCCCCAGCATTTT. Protein: CASSNGDRGFDQPQHF. This sequence joins TRBV7-9 and TRBJ1-5; 10 bases are a match to TRBD1. V was pared by 5 bases and J by 5 bases, with 9 bases of the junction left unmatched. The V gene's germline CDR1 is SEHNR and CDR2 FQNEAQ (reference sequence). This CDR3 has 16 amino acids.

The DNA for the CDR3 is TGTGCCAGTACCTATACCGGGACAGGGTTCTATGGCTACACCTTC. Translation gives CASTYTGTGFYGYTF. V usage is TRBV19 and J usage is TRBJ1-2, with 9 bases identical to TRBD1. This CDR3 contains 15 residues. Germline V gives CDR1 LNHDA, CDR2 SQIVND (reference sequence). Trimming at V came to 7 bases and at J to 4 bases, leaving 10 bases not matched to a gene.

In its sample, this clone was seen once. The chain employs TRBV19 and TRBJ2-5, with TRBD2 matching 10 bases. V trimming: 5 bases; J trimming: 1 base; junction bases outside the gene matches: 10. The CDR3 consists of 17 residues. CDR1 and CDR2 (germline): LNHDA, SQIVND (reference sequence). CDR3 sequence reads: CASSDSGRAFPQETQYF. CDR3 in DNA: TGTGCCAGTAGTGACAGCGGGAGGGCCTTTCCCCAAGAGACCCAGTACTTC.

This chain links TRBV6-1 with TRBJ2-1; D might be TRBD2 (6 bases). This CDR3 comprises 15 residues. CDR1 is MNHNS, CDR2 SASEGT, per germline. The V and J ends lost 8 bases and 7 bases respectively, with 21 bases between them. CDR3 amino acids: CASFRSWAGTNEQFF. In DNA, the CDR3 is TGTGCCAGCTTTCGTTCGTGGGCGGGAACAAATGAGCAGTTCTTC.